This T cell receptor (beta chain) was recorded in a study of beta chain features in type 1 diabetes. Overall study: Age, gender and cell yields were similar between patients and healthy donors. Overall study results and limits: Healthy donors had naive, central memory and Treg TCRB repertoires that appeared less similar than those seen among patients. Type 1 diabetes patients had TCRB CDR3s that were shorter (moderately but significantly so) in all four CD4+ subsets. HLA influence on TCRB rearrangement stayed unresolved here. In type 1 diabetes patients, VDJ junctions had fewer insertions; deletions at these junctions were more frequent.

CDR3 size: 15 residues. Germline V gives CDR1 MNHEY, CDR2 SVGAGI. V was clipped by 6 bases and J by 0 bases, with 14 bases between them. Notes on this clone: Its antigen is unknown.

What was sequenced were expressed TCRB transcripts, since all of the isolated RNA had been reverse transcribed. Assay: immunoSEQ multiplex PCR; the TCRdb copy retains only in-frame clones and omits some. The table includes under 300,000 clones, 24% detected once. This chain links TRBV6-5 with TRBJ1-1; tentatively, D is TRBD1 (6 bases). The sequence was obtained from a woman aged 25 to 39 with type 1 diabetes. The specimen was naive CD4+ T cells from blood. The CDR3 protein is CASSPGHIMNTEAFF. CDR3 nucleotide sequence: TGTGCCAGCAGCCCGGGACACATCATGAACACTGAAGCTTTCTTT.